This section outlines one T cell receptor (beta chain) sequence together with its context. Its target is not known. These data belong to a study of T cells in Graves' hyperthyroidism and ophthalmopathy. In germline, CDR1 is SGHTA, CDR2 FQGNSA. The V gene lost 3 bases and the J gene lost 2 bases, with 13 bases spanning the gap. This CDR3 is built from 15 residues. Study-wide results and limits: The majority of expanded thyroid clonotypes above 0.001 also appeared in blood. Stable hyperthyroidism was separated from ophthalmopathy by a model based on 13 V-J features.

For the diagnoses, clinical symptoms, serum thyroxine and TRAb, thyroid ultrasound and orbital computed tomography were used. The blood sample dates from first hyperthyroidism diagnosis, preceding any ophthalmopathy symptoms. The source material, RNA transcripts, was used to amplify TCR beta CDR3 regions. First-round RT-PCR of the TCR CDR3 relied on the HTBI primer set. TCRdb ran MiXCR on the multiplex PCR reads and lists one entry per CDR3 protein. The sample has about 270,000 distinct CDR3 sequences; over 12% are singletons. The sequence was collected from a woman between 45 and 65 years old with Graves' hyperthyroidism that later progressed to Graves' ophthalmopathy. Sequences were obtained from blood. V and J are TRBV7-2 and TRBJ1-2; D is uncertain. The DNA of the CDR3 is TGTGCCAGCAGCTTCATTAGGCGTCAGAACTATGGCTACACCTTC. Translated: CASSFIRRQNYGYTF. The complete variable domain, with remaining parts taken from reference TRBV7-2 and TRBJ1-2, reads GAGVSQSPSNKVTEKGKDVELRCDPISGHTALYWYRQSLGQGLEFLIYFQGNSAPDKSGLPSDRFSAERTGGSVSTLTIQRTQQEDSAVYLCASSFIRRQNYGYTFGSGTRLTVV.